Following are 28 T cell receptor beta chains from one sample sequenced in a study of T cells in Graves' hyperthyroidism and ophthalmopathy (dated by TCRdb to the late 2010s). The library was built by means of multiplex PCR. The reads were generated on an Illumina HiSeq 2000. The TCR beta CDR3 regions were amplified from the RNA transcripts. The TCR CDR3 was subjected to a first round of RT-PCR using the HTBI primer set and the Qiagen OneStep RT-PCR kit. TCRdb reran the public reads through fastp at Q25 and MiXCR, keeping productive beta chains. Rows with one shared CDR3 protein collapse into an entry with the most common genes and DNA. The sample data list fewer than 800,000 distinct CDR3 sequences, and about a sixth of these were observed just once. The top ten clonotypes cover approximately 8% of the sample. The sequencing input was blood. These receptors came from a man aged 18 to 30 with Graves' hyperthyroidism.

The chain uses TRBV28 and TRBJ2-2; D ambiguous. CDR1 and CDR2 (germline): MDHEN, SYDVKM. The CDR3 has 14 residues. V lost 2 bases to trimming and J lost 6 bases, with 10 bases between them. The CDR3 loop reads CASSLGTIPGELFF. CDR3 nucleotide sequence: TGTGCCAGCAGTTTAGGTACAATCCCCGGGGAGCTGTTTTTT.

The chain employs TRBV11-3 and TRBJ2-7; 11 nucleotides match TRBD2. This CDR3 spans 18 amino acids. CDR1 and CDR2 from the germline V gene are SGHNT and YENEEA. V shed 4 bases, J shed 4 bases, and the junction held 15 bases outside the gene matches. CDR3 DNA sequence: TGTGCCAGCAGCTCACCCGGGACTAGCGGTGACGGAGATTACGAGCAGTACTTC. This gives the protein CASSSPGTSGDGDYEQYF.

This clonotype was detected ten times or more. The rearrangement links TRBV7-2 to TRBJ2-7; 7 nucleotides align to TRBD2. V lost 3 bases to trimming and J lost 3 bases; unmatched junction nucleotides: 8. Germline CDR1 is SGHTA and CDR2 is FQGNSA. This CDR3 is 15 amino acids long. In DNA form, the CDR3 reads TGTGCCAGCAGCTTCTCCTGGGACTACCGCTACGAGCAGTACTTC. Translated: CASSFSWDYRYEQYF. The full variable domain, completed using reference TRBV7-2 and TRBJ2-7, is GAGVSQSPSNKVTEKGKDVELRCDPISGHTALYWYRQSLGQGLEFLIYFQGNSAPDKSGLPSDRFSAERTGGSVSTLTIQRTQQEDSAVYLCASSFSWDYRYEQYFGPGTRLTVT.

In its sample, this clonotype was seen many times. V gene TRBV27 combines with J gene TRBJ1-1; tentatively, D is TRBD1 (6 bases). CDR1 and CDR2 from the germline V gene are MNHEY and SMNVEV (reference sequence). The CDR3 contains 13 residues. V was trimmed by 6 bases and J by 1 base, leaving 9 bases between them. This CDR3 is CASSFRGNTEAFF. CDR3 DNA: TGTGCCAGCAGCTTCAGGGGGAACACTGAAGCTTTCTTT.

V usage is TRBV24-1 and J usage is TRBJ2-5; 9 bases line up with TRBD1. V lost 4 bases, J lost 5 bases, and 10 bases stayed unmatched. Per germline, CDR1 KGHDR and CDR2 SFDVKD. This CDR3 comprises 16 residues. The DNA for the CDR3 is TGTGCCACCAGTGACCCTGGACAGGGGAGGCACGAGACCCAGTACTTC. Protein product: CATSDPGQGRHETQYF.

The chain is built from TRBV7-9 and TRBJ2-1; 8 bases align to TRBD2. V dropped 5 bases and J dropped 6; count of bases not matched to a gene: 3. This CDR3 has 13 amino acids. The V gene's germline CDR1 is SEHNR and CDR2 FQNEAQ (reference sequence). CDR3 DNA sequence: TGTGCCAGCAGCATCGGGACTAGCAATGAGCAGTTCTTC. It codes for CASSIGTSNEQFF.

This clonotype was observed at least ten times. This chain uses TRBV30 with TRBJ2-1; 7 nucleotides align to TRBD2. In germline, CDR1 is GTSNPN, CDR2 SVGIG (reference sequence). V lost 2 bases and J lost 9; bases outside the gene matches: 10. This CDR3 spans 14 amino acids. The CDR3: CAWSRKRDVSEQFF. In nucleotides, the CDR3 is TGTGCCTGGAGTCGAAAGCGGGACGTCAGTGAGCAGTTCTTC. Full variable domain (rest looked up from reference TRBV30 and TRBJ2-1): SQTIHQWPATLVQPVGSPLSLECTVEGTSNPNLYWYRQAAGRGLQLLFYSVGIGQISSEVPQNLSASRPQDRQFILSSKKLLLSDSGFYLCAWSRKRDVSEQFFGPGTRLTVL.

This clonotype was seen at least ten times. The rearrangement uses TRBV7-2 and TRBJ2-1; 7 nucleotides agree with TRBD2. The J segment lost 4 bases and the V segment lost 1 base, leaving 1 base of the junction unmatched. There are 14 residues in the CDR3. Germline V gives CDR1 SGHTA, CDR2 FQGNSA. The CDR3 sequence is CASSLEAGYNEQFF. CDR3 sequence (DNA): TGTGCCAGCAGCTTAGAAGCGGGGTACAATGAGCAGTTCTTC.

This rearrangement joins TRBV5-1 to TRBJ2-7; the D is unclear. There are 14 residues in the CDR3. CDR1 SGHRS and CDR2 YFSETQ come from the germline V gene. The V end was cut by 4 bases, the J end by 4 bases, with 15 bases between. The CDR3 loop reads CASSGLGRSYEQYF. CDR3 in DNA: TGCGCCAGCAGCGGCTTAGGACGGAGTTACGAGCAGTACTTC.

This clonotype was recorded many times. The chain links TRBV30 to TRBJ2-1, with a tentative D call TRBD2 (5 bases). CDR3 length equals 11 residues. V lost 8 bases, J lost 4 bases, and 9 bases lay in between. Looked up from germline, CDR1 is GTSNPN and CDR2 is SVGIG (reference sequence). The CDR3 loop is CAHGEYNEQFF. CDR3 coding DNA: TGTGCCCATGGGGAGTACAATGAGCAGTTCTTC.

This clonotype was counted at least ten times. The V gene is TRBV27, the J gene TRBJ2-3, with 11 positions matching TRBD2. Germline V gene lookup returns CDR1 MNHEY and CDR2 SMNVEV (reference sequence). The CDR3 sequence is 15 residues long. With V trimmed by 2 bases and J by 5 bases, 3 bases remained unmatched. The chain's CDR3 is CASSLTSGSLDTQYF. CDR3 bases: TGTGCCAGCAGTTTAACTAGCGGGAGCTTAGATACGCAGTATTTT.

Ten or more counts support this clonotype. The J gene is TRBJ2-7, the V gene TRBV3-1, with D hard to call. This CDR3 region has 15 residues. Trimming shortened V by 1 base and J by 5 bases, and 15 bases separated the two germline ends. The germline V gene has CDR1 LGHDT and CDR2 YNNKEL (reference sequence). The CDR3 sequence: CASSQAVGSGHEQYF. For the CDR3, the DNA is TGTGCCAGCAGCCAAGCGGTGGGATCCGGCCACGAGCAGTACTTC.

The CDR3 loop reads CASSGSGSTLHF. The CDR3 DNA sequence: TGTGCCAGCAGTGGGAGTGGCTCGACCCTCCACTTT. The chain couples TRBV6-1 to TRBJ1-6; D unresolved. The CDR3 is 12 amino acids. Germline V CDR1 and CDR2: MNHNS, SASEGT. The V and J ends lost 4 bases and 14 bases respectively, with 12 bases between them.

This clonotype was seen a single time. This chain links TRBV12-3 or TRBV12-4 with TRBJ2-5, with TRBD2 identical over 14 bases. The V segment lost 2 bases and the J segment 5 bases; nucleotides outside the gene matches: 16. The CDR3 is 20 residues long. The CDR3 bases are TGTGCCAGCAGTTTATCTCCTCAGACTAGCGGGAGGGAATTTTCGGAGACCCAGTACTTC. It specifies CASSLSPQTSGREFSETQYF.

This clonotype was seen more than once but under ten times. DNA for the CDR3: TGTGCCAGTGGAGGGGAGGGCAATCAGCCCCAGCATTTT. This gives the protein CASGGEGNQPQHF. This sequence joins TRBV19 and TRBJ1-5; D is perhaps TRBD1 (5 bases). Germline CDR1 is LNHDA and CDR2 is SQIVND (reference sequence). The CDR3 has 13 amino acids. V was clipped by 8 bases and J by 2 bases, with 10 bases between them.

This clonotype was recorded a few times. J is TRBJ2-1 and V is TRBV7-6; the D gene is possibly TRBD1 (6 bases). The ends were cut back, 2 bases at V and 7 bases at J, with 12 bases in the middle. Germline V lookup: CDR1 SGHVS, CDR2 FNYEAQ. There are 14 residues in the CDR3. In DNA, the CDR3 is TGTGCCAGCAGCTTAACCGACAGGAATAATGAGCAGTTCTTC. Translated: CASSLTDRNNEQFF.

This clonotype came up a few times. This chain connects TRBV20-1 to TRBJ2-6, with D perhaps being TRBD1 or TRBD2 (6 bases each). This CDR3 is 17 amino acids long. Germline V gene lookup returns CDR1 DFQATT and CDR2 SNEGSKA (reference sequence). The V gene lost 0 bases and the J gene lost 0 bases, with 12 bases spanning the gap. The DNA for the CDR3 is TGCAGTGCTAGAGATCCAGGGGACTCCTCTGGGGCCAACGTCCTGACTTTC. Its protein is CSARDPGDSSGANVLTF.

The chain has TRBV29-1 and TRBJ2-1; D gene unclear. From germline, CDR1 is SQVTM and CDR2 ANQGSEA. V was clipped by 5 bases and J by 0 bases, with 11 bases between them. CDR3 length equals 14 residues. In DNA, the CDR3 is TGCAGCGTTCGGAAGGCCAGCTCCTACAATGAGCAGTTCTTC. This sequence encodes CSVRKASSYNEQFF.

This clonotype appeared a few times. The chain is built from TRBV6-2 or TRBV6-3 and TRBJ2-7, with 8 bases aligning to TRBD1. Germline-derived CDR1 and CDR2 are MNHEY and SVGEGT. Trimming removed 3 bases from V and 6 bases from J; junction bases left unmatched: 10. CDR3 length: 15 amino acids. The CDR3 DNA sequence: TGTGCCAGCAGTTATGAGAGGACAGGGTGGATCGAGCAGTACTTC. Translating it yields CASSYERTGWIEQYF.

On this clonotype: Relative to the germline gene, one junction end is altered; a read error may explain this. The chain carries TRBV11-3 and TRBJ2-2; unclear D gene. The CDR3 totals 17 residues. CDR1 is SGHNT, CDR2 YENEEA, per germline. The CDR3 sequence is CASGLEVAVSNTGELFF. As DNA, the CDR3 is TGTGCCAGCGGCTTAGAGGTCGCGGTTTCGAACACCGGGGAGCTGTTTTTT.

The CDR3 here is CASSHLRDKNTEAFF. The DNA of the CDR3 is TGTGCCAGCAGCCATTTACGGGACAAGAACACTGAAGCTTTCTTT. V usage is TRBV11-2 and J usage is TRBJ1-1, with D perhaps matching TRBD1 (6 bases). Germline-derived CDR1 and CDR2 are SGHAT and FQNNGV. The CDR3 runs 15 residues. V lost 5 bases and J lost 1, with 14 bases in between.

The chain links TRBV15 to TRBJ2-3; 10 bases map to TRBD2. J was trimmed by 4 bases and V by 2 bases; bases with no gene match: 6. This CDR3 contains 16 residues. Germline loops: CDR1 LNHNV, CDR2 YYDKDF (reference sequence). The CDR3 sequence: CATSRFLAGDADTQYF. The CDR3, as DNA: TGTGCCACCAGCAGATTTCTAGCGGGAGATGCAGATACGCAGTATTTT.

This clonotype was seen at least ten times. The V call is TRBV29-1, the J call TRBJ1-1; the match to TRBD1 covers 7 bases. Germline V gene lookup returns CDR1 SQVTM and CDR2 ANQGSEA. With V trimmed by 2 bases and J by 5 bases, 5 bases remained unmatched. The CDR3 runs to 13 residues. CDR3 protein: CSVELGGVTEAFF. The CDR3 region has the DNA TGCAGCGTTGAATTAGGGGGCGTAACTGAAGCTTTCTTT.

Ten or more counts support this clonotype. The genes are TRBV12-3 or TRBV12-4 and TRBJ2-2; D ambiguous. The CDR3 totals 13 residues. Trimming shortened V by 3 bases and J by 7 bases, and 9 bases separated the two germline ends. The CDR3 nucleotides read TGTGCCAGCAGTTTTCCTAGTTACGGGGAGCTGTTTTTT. It translates to CASSFPSYGELFF.

This clonotype occurred a few times. The chain uses TRBV6-2 or TRBV6-3 and TRBJ2-1, with D perhaps matching TRBD2 (7 bases). The CDR3 extends over 16 amino acids. Trimming removed 5 bases at V and 0 bases at J, with 14 bases between. Germline V lookup: CDR1 MNHEY, CDR2 SVGEGT. The CDR3 DNA follows: TGTGCCAGCAGTGCCCTGGGGGGGGCCTCCTACAATGAGCAGTTCTTC. This translates into CASSALGGASYNEQFF.

In this sample, this clonotype turned up many times. The V and J genes are TRBV20-1 and TRBJ1-1, with D maybe TRBD1 (6 bases). The CDR3 totals 14 residues. Germline lookup yields CDR1 DFQATT and CDR2 SNEGSKA (reference sequence). V lost 0 bases and J lost 4, with 12 bases in between. The CDR3 DNA follows: TGCAGTGCTAGAGATAGCAGGGGAGGCACTGAAGCTTTCTTT. The encoded protein is CSARDSRGGTEAFF.

This chain links TRBV25-1 with TRBJ1-1; D not resolved. The CDR3 contains 11 residues. Germline lookup yields CDR1 MGHDK and CDR2 SYGVNS. V gave up 3 bases and J gave up 8 bases, with 7 bases separating them. CDR3 DNA sequence: TGTGCCAGCAGTGACTTAGGCGAAGCTTTCTTT. Translation gives CASSDLGEAFF.

The chain employs TRBV12-5 and TRBJ1-2; maybe TRBD1 (6 bases). Trimming took off 1 base at V and 3 bases at J, with 9 bases between the two ends. The CDR3 is 14 residues long. Germline V gives CDR1 LGHNT, CDR2 FRNRAP. CDR3 in amino acids: CASGLETGYYGYTF. CDR3 bases: TGTGCTAGTGGTTTGGAAACAGGGTACTATGGCTACACCTTC.